These T cell receptor beta chains were read from a single sample in a study of blood T cell repertoires in COVID-19. The protocol was immunoSEQ multiplex PCR, while the TCRdb copy is restricted to in-frame clones and leaves out a portion. This sample yields tens of thousands of clones, of which 86% are seen a single time; 2% belongs to the top ten. The material sequenced was peripheral blood. Receptor source: a man aged 25-45 years with acute or convalescent COVID-19. Both conserved end residues are part of each CDR3. Fields, in order: clone size, J gene, V gene, D gene, CDR3 protein, CDR3 DNA. The D gene is left open where the match is weak. Clone size is shown for a subset of rows, as once, few, many or a class of expanded clone.

abundance: -
j_gene: TRBJ1-1
v_gene: TRBV7-9
d_gene: TRBD1
CDR3aa: CASSLGQGEVSAFF
CDR3nt: TGTGCCAGCAGCTTAGGACAGGGGGAGGTCTCGGCTTTCTTT

abundance: few
j_gene: TRBJ2-7
v_gene: TRBV6-5
d_gene: TRBD1
CDR3aa: CASSYSGQGDLEQYF
CDR3nt: TGTGCCAGCAGTTACTCGGGACAGGGGGACCTCGAGCAGTACTTC

abundance: -
j_gene: TRBJ2-7
v_gene: TRBV5-1
d_gene: TRBD1
CDR3aa: CASTDPGGDEQYF
CDR3nt: TGCGCCAGCACTGACCCAGGGGGCGACGAGCAGTACTTC

abundance: -
j_gene: TRBJ2-7
v_gene: TRBV19
d_gene: -
CDR3aa: CASSISQGMAEQYF
CDR3nt: TGTGCCAGTAGTATCTCCCAGGGGATGGCCGAGCAGTACTTC

abundance: -
j_gene: TRBJ1-3
v_gene: TRBV6-2/TRBV6-3
d_gene: -
CDR3aa: CASSYGRNSGNTIYF
CDR3nt: TGTGCCAGCAGTTACGGCCGCAACTCTGGAAACACCATATATTTT

abundance: -
j_gene: TRBJ2-2
v_gene: TRBV27
d_gene: -
CDR3aa: CASSLGIYRATNTGELFF
CDR3nt: TGTGCCAGCAGTTTAGGGATATACAGGGCTACGAACACCGGGGAGCTGTTTTTT

abundance: -
j_gene: TRBJ1-1
v_gene: TRBV6-6
d_gene: -
CDR3aa: CASSRGHNTEAFF
CDR3nt: TGTGCCAGCAGTAGGGGACACAACACTGAAGCTTTCTTT

abundance: -
j_gene: TRBJ1-2
v_gene: TRBV2
d_gene: TRBD1
CDR3aa: CASSETTTGSYGYTF
CDR3nt: TGTGCCAGCAGTGAAACGACGACAGGGTCCTATGGCTACACCTTC

abundance: few
j_gene: TRBJ1-4
v_gene: TRBV7-2
d_gene: -
CDR3aa: CASSPQGSLNEKLFF
CDR3nt: TGTGCCAGCAGCCCCCAGGGGTCGTTAAATGAAAAACTGTTTTTT

abundance: -
j_gene: TRBJ1-2
v_gene: TRBV5-1
d_gene: TRBD1
CDR3aa: CASSQTGASLGYTF
CDR3nt: TGCGCCAGCAGCCAGACAGGGGCGAGTCTGGGCTACACCTTC

abundance: -
j_gene: TRBJ2-7
v_gene: TRBV2
d_gene: TRBD2
CDR3aa: CASSPFWGGSVDF
CDR3nt: TGTGCCAGCAGTCCTTTTTGGGGGGGTTCTGTGGACTTC

abundance: -
j_gene: TRBJ1-1
v_gene: TRBV3-1/TRBV3-2
d_gene: -
CDR3aa: CASSQDRGGAFF
CDR3nt: TGTGCCAGCAGCCAAGACAGAGGAGGGGCTTTCTTT

abundance: -
j_gene: TRBJ2-2
v_gene: TRBV30
d_gene: -
CDR3aa: CAWGQHTGELFF
CDR3nt: TGTGCCTGGGGACAGCACACCGGGGAGCTGTTTTTT

abundance: -
j_gene: TRBJ2-7
v_gene: TRBV10-1
d_gene: TRBD1
CDR3aa: CASSGQGTYEQYF
CDR3nt: TGCGCCAGCAGTGGACAGGGAACCTACGAGCAGTACTTC

abundance: -
j_gene: TRBJ2-1
v_gene: TRBV18
d_gene: -
CDR3aa: CASSPRAGALFDMSYNEQFF
CDR3nt: TGTGCCAGCTCACCACGCGCAGGCGCCCTTTTCGATATGTCCTACAATGAGCAGTTCTTC

abundance: once
j_gene: TRBJ1-1
v_gene: TRBV30
d_gene: TRBD1
CDR3aa: CAWSFRGAFGTEAFF
CDR3nt: TGTGCCTGGAGTTTCAGGGGGGCGTTTGGCACTGAAGCTTTCTTT

abundance: -
j_gene: TRBJ2-5
v_gene: TRBV2
d_gene: TRBD1
CDR3aa: CASTMDRETQYF
CDR3nt: TGTGCCAGCACCATGGACAGGGAGACCCAGTACTTC

abundance: -
j_gene: TRBJ1-3
v_gene: TRBV15
d_gene: -
CDR3aa: CATSNTGPGNTIYF
CDR3nt: TGTGCCACCAGTAATACAGGGCCAGGAAACACCATATATTTT

abundance: -
j_gene: TRBJ1-4
v_gene: TRBV4-1
d_gene: -
CDR3aa: CASSQNPPQTTNEKLFF
CDR3nt: TGCGCCAGCAGCCAAAACCCCCCGCAGACAACTAATGAAAAACTGTTTTTT

abundance: -
j_gene: TRBJ2-7
v_gene: TRBV7-2
d_gene: -
CDR3aa: CASSLVPASGEQYF
CDR3nt: TGTGCCAGCAGCTTAGTACCGGCTTCGGGGGAGCAGTACTTC

abundance: few
j_gene: TRBJ1-1
v_gene: TRBV19
d_gene: -
CDR3aa: CASSRGIHTEAFF
CDR3nt: TGTGCCAGTAGCCGAGGGATCCACACTGAAGCTTTCTTT

abundance: -
j_gene: TRBJ1-5
v_gene: TRBV2
d_gene: -
CDR3aa: CASSGEKMSQPQHF
CDR3nt: TGTGCCAGCAGTGGGGAGAAAATGAGTCAGCCCCAGCATTTT

abundance: -
j_gene: TRBJ1-1
v_gene: TRBV27
d_gene: -
CDR3aa: CASSLIGAVNVGTEAFF
CDR3nt: TGTGCCAGCAGTTTGATAGGAGCCGTTAATGTTGGCACTGAAGCTTTCTTT

abundance: -
j_gene: TRBJ1-2
v_gene: TRBV25-1
d_gene: -
CDR3aa: CASSELGAGASVGYTF
CDR3nt: TGTGCCAGCAGTGAATTGGGGGCAGGGGCCTCAGTAGGCTACACCTTC

abundance: -
j_gene: TRBJ2-5
v_gene: TRBV28
d_gene: -
CDR3aa: CASRPGRLGRETQYF
CDR3nt: TGTGCCAGCAGGCCAGGGAGGTTAGGTAGAGAGACCCAGTACTTC

abundance: -
j_gene: TRBJ1-6
v_gene: TRBV18
d_gene: TRBD1
CDR3aa: CASSPREAQGANSPLHF
CDR3nt: TGTGCCAGCTCACCACGAGAGGCACAGGGGGCAAATTCACCCCTCCACTTT

abundance: -
j_gene: TRBJ2-5
v_gene: TRBV20-1
d_gene: TRBD2
CDR3aa: CSASPPLLAGGRETQYF
CDR3nt: TGCAGTGCTAGTCCCCCGTTACTAGCGGGGGGGCGAGAGACCCAGTACTTC

abundance: many
j_gene: TRBJ1-2
v_gene: TRBV3-1/TRBV3-2
d_gene: -
CDR3aa: CASSHFSDSYYGYTF
CDR3nt: TGTGCCAGCAGCCATTTTTCAGACAGCTACTATGGCTACACCTTC

abundance: -
j_gene: TRBJ2-5
v_gene: TRBV5-6
d_gene: -
CDR3aa: CASSLNRLQETQYF
CDR3nt: TGTGCCAGCAGCTTGAACAGGCTCCAAGAGACCCAGTACTTC